This T cell receptor beta chain was captured by sequencing in a study of OX40 agonist ivuxolimab in advanced cancers. At cycle 4 day 1, cycle 7 day 1, and baseline, blood was sampled. This CDR3 has 18 amino acids. The germline V gene has CDR1 SGHTA and CDR2 FQGNSA. The V gene end was trimmed by 5 bases and the J gene end by 3 bases; junction bases not matched to a gene: 14. The method was immunoSEQ multiplex PCR; TCRdb's version includes in-frame clones alone and lacks a portion of them. The sample has 25,000 to 35,000 clones, 84% seen once. The receptor was isolated from an adult with an advanced solid tumor such as melanoma, head and neck, liver or kidney cancer. The source was CD4+ or CD8+ T cells sorted from blood, collected in a trial of the OX40 agonist ivuxolimab. This sequence joins TRBV7-2 and TRBJ2-3; 10 nucleotides line up with TRBD2. In DNA form, the CDR3 reads TGTGCCAGCAGCGCATTACTAGCGGGGTACCATTCAACAGATACGCAGTATTTT. Translating it yields CASSALLAGYHSTDTQYF.